One sample yielded the 5 T cell receptor beta chains listed below, sequenced in a study of blood T cell repertoires in COVID-19. The repertoire was sequenced with immunoSEQ multiplex PCR; TCRdb's copy has only in-frame clones and lacks some. The table lists roughly 260,000 clones, about nine tenths of them singletons. Sequencing was carried out using peripheral blood. The receptors derive from a man in his forties or fifties who had recovered from COVID-19.

This chain links TRBV6-2 or TRBV6-3 with TRBJ2-2; a possible D gene is TRBD2 (5 bases). The ends were cut back, 4 bases at V and 13 bases at J, with 10 bases in the middle. CDR3 length equals 11 residues. Germline V CDR1 and CDR2: MNHEY, SVGEGT. This CDR3 reads CASSLGRALFF. CDR3 nucleotide sequence: TGTGCCAGCAGTTTGGGGAGAGCGCTGTTTTTT.

The rearrangement joins TRBV2 to TRBJ2-7, with 9 bases matching TRBD2. The CDR3 is 17 residues long. Looked up from germline, CDR1 is SNHLY and CDR2 is FYNNEI. Trimming at V came to 6 bases and at J to 0 bases, leaving 12 bases not matched to a gene. Written as DNA, the CDR3 is TGTGCCAGCAGGAGAGGGCTAGCGGGGCCTAGCTCCTACGAGCAGTACTTC. This encodes CASRRGLAGPSSYEQYF.

The chain couples TRBV6-5 to TRBJ1-2, with 10 bases that match TRBD1. Trimming cost V 6 bases and J 2 bases; bases outside gene matches: 0. The CDR3 loop spans 13 amino acids. Germline CDR1 MNHEY, CDR2 SVGAGI. This chain's CDR3 is CASRDRGNYGYTF. The CDR3, as DNA: TGTGCCAGCAGGGACAGGGGGAACTATGGCTACACCTTC.

The chain is built from TRBV7-3 and TRBJ2-3, with D perhaps TRBD2 (6 bases). V lost 3 bases, J lost 3 bases, and 13 bases lay in between. CDR1 is SGHTA and CDR2 is FQGTGA in the germline V gene. The CDR3 contains 15 residues. CDR3 nucleotide sequence: TGTGCCAGCAGCTTGGAGGGGATTGGGACAGATACGCAGTATTTT. Translating gives CASSLEGIGTDTQYF. Together with reference TRBV7-3 and TRBJ2-3, the CDR3 gives the full variable domain: GAGVSQTPSNKVTEKGKYVELRCDPISGHTALYWYRQSLGQGPEFLIYFQGTGAADDSGLPNDRFFAVRPEGSVSTLKIQRTERGDSAVYLCASSLEGIGTDTQYFGPGTRLTVL.

The chain is built from TRBV24-1 and TRBJ2-1, with 11 nucleotides matching TRBD2. After removal of 9 bases from V and 5 bases from J, the junction contained 2 bases not matched to a gene. Germline CDR1 KGHDR, CDR2 SFDVKD. The CDR3 contains 13 residues. CDR3 sequence (DNA): TGTGCCACCGGGACTAGCGGAAACAATGAGCAGTTCTTC. Translated: CATGTSGNNEQFF.